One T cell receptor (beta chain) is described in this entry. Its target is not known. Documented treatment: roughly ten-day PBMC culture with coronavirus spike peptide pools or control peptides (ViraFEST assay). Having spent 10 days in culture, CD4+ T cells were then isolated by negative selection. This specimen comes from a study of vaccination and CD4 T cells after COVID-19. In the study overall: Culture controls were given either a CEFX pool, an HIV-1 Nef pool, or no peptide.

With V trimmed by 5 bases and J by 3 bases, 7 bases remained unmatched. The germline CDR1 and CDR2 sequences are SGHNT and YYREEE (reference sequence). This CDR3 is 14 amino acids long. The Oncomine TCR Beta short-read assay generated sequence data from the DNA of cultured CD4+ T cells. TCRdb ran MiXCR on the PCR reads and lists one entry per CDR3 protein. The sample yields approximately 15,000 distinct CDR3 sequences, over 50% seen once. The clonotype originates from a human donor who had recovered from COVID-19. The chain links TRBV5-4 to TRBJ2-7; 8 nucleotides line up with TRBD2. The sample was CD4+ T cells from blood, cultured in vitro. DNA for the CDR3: TGTGCCAGCAGATCAGCGGGGGAGCGCTACGAGCAGTACTTC. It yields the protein CASRSAGERYEQYF.